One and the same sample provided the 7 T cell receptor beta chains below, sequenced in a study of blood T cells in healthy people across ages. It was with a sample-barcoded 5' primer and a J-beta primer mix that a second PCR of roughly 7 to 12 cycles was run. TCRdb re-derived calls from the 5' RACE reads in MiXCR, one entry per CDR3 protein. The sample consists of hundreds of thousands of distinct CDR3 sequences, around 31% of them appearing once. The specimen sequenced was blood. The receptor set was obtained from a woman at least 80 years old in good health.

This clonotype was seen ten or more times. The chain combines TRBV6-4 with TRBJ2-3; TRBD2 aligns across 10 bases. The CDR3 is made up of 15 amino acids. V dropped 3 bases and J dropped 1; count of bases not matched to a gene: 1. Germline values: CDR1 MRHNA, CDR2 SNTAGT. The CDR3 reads CASSDLAGGTDTQYF. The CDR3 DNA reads TGTGCCAGCAGTGATCTAGCGGGGGGCACAGATACGCAGTATTTT.

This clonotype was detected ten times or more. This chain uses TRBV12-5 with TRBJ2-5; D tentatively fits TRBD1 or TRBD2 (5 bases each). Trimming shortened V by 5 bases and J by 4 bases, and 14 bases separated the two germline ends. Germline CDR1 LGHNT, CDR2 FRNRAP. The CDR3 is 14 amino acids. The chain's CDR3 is CASGPRWDGETQYF. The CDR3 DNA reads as TGTGCTAGTGGTCCCCGATGGGACGGAGAGACCCAGTACTTC.

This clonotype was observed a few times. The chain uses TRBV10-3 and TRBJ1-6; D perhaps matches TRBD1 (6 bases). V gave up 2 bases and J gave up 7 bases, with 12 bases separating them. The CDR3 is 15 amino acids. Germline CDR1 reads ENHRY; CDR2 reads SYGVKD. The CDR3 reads CAISEGQTMNSPLHF. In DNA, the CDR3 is TGTGCCATCAGTGAGGGACAGACAATGAATTCACCCCTCCACTTT.

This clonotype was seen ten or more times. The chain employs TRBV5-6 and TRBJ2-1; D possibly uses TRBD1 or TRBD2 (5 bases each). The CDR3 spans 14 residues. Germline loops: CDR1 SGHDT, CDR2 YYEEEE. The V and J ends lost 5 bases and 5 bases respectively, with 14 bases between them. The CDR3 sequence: CASSPGPRDNEQFF. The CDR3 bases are TGTGCCAGCAGTCCGGGACCGCGGGACAATGAGCAGTTCTTC.

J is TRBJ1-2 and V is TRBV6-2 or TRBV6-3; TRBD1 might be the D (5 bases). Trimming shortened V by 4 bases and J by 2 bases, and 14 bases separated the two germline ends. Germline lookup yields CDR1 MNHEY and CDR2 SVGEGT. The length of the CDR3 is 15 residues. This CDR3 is CASSSSRVGNYGYTF. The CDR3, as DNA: TGTGCCAGCAGTTCCTCCAGGGTGGGGAACTATGGCTACACCTTC.

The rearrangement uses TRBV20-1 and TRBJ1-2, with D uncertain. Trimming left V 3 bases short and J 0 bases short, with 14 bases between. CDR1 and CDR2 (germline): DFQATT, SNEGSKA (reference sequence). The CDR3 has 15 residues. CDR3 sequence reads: CSASNHPDSNYGYTF. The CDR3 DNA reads TGCAGTGCTAGTAACCACCCGGACTCTAACTATGGCTACACCTTC.

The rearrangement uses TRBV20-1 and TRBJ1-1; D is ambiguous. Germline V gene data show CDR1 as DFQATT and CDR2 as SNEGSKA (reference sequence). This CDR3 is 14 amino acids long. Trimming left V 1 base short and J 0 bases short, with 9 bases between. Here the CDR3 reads CSARGGGLNTEAFF. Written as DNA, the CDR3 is TGCAGTGCTAGAGGAGGAGGCTTGAACACTGAAGCTTTCTTT.